This T cell receptor beta chain emerged from a study of post-analysis software for immune sequencing data. At the level of the study: Recorded disease courses covered relapsing-remitting, secondary progressive and progressive-relapsing multiple sclerosis. Some patients had no subtype annotation.

Regarding the study as a whole: With TRBV5-6, TRBV5-1 and TRBV20-1 included, about five TRBV segments were more frequent in patients than in controls. When compared against controls, multiple sclerosis patients showed significantly lower normalized Chao1 diversity.

In this sample, this clonotype turned up many times. Antigen: not known. Unique molecular identifiers were built into the TCR beta cDNA libraries. Starting from approximately 0.95 to 9.8 million T cells, the study yielded approximately 460,000 cDNA molecules. MiXCR was run by TCRdb on the PCR reads, yielding one entry per CDR3 protein. Here the sample spans around 250,000 distinct CDR3 sequences, about 40% being singletons. The ends lost 5 bases at V and 4 bases at J; junction bases unmatched: 7. The CDR3 has 14 residues. CDR1 is SGHAT, CDR2 FQNNGV, per germline. V usage is TRBV11-2 and J usage is TRBJ2-5, with TRBD2 identical over 7 bases. This clonotype was obtained from a girl under 18 with multiple sclerosis. Sequenced sample: blood. CDR3 sequence (DNA): TGTGCCAGCAGCCACGGCCTAGCGGTAGAGACCCAGTACTTC. Its protein product is CASSHGLAVETQYF.